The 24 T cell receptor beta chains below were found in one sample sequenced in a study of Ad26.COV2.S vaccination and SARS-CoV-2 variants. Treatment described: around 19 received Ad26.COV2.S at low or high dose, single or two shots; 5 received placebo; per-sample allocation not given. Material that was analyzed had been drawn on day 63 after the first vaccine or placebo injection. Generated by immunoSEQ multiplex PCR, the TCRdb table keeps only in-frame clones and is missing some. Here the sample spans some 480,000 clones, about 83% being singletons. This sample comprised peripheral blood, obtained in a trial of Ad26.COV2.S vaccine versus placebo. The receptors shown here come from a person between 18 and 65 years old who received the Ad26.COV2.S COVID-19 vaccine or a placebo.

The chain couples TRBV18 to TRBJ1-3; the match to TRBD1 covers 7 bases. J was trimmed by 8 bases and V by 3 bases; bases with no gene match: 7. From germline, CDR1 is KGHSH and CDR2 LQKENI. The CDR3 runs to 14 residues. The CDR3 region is CASSPRQGIDTIYF. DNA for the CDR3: TGTGCCAGCTCACCCCGACAGGGTATTGACACCATATATTTT.

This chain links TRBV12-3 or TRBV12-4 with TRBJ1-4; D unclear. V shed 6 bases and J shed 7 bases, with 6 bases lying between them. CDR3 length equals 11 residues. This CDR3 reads CASSPSEKLFF. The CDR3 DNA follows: TGTGCCAGCAGCCCTTCTGAAAAACTGTTTTTT.

CDR3 in amino acids: CASSPQIGTDTQYF. The CDR3 DNA follows: TGTGCCAGCTCACCTCAAATCGGCACAGATACGCAGTATTTT. The chain recombines TRBV18 with TRBJ2-3; no reliable D call. Per the germline V gene, CDR1 is KGHSH and CDR2 is LQKENI. The CDR3 consists of 14 residues. Trimming took off 3 bases at V and 1 base at J, with 8 bases between the two ends.

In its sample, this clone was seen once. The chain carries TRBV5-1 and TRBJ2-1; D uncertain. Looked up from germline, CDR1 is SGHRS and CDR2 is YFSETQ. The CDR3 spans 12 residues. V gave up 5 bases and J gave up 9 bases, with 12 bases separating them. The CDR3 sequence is CASRGNPPEQFF. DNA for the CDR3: TGCGCCAGCAGAGGCAACCCACCTGAGCAGTTCTTC.

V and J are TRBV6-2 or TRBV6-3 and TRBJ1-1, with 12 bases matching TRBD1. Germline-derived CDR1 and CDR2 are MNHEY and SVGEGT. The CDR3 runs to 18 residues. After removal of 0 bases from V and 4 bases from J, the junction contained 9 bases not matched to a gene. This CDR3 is CASSYSRGQGARGTEAFF. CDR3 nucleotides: TGTGCCAGCAGTTACTCGAGGGGACAGGGGGCGCGGGGCACTGAAGCTTTCTTT.

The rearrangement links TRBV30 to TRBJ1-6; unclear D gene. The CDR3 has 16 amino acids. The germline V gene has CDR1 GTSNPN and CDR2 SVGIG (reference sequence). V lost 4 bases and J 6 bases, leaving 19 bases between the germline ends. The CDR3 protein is CAWMASVGSFNSPLHF. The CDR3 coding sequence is TGTGCCTGGATGGCTTCCGTGGGTAGTTTTAATTCACCCCTCCACTTT.

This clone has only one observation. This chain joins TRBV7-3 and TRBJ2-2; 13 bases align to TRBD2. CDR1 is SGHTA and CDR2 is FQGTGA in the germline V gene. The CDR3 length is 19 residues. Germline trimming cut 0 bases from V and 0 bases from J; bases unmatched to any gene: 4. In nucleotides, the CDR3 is TGTGCCAGCAGCTTAACGGCCGGGACTAGCGGGACGAACACCGGGGAGCTGTTTTTT. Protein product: CASSLTAGTSGTNTGELFF. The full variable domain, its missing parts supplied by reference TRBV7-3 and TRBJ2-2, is GAGVSQTPSNKVTEKGKYVELRCDPISGHTALYWYRQSLGQGPEFLIYFQGTGAADDSGLPNDRFFAVRPEGSVSTLKIQRTERGDSAVYLCASSLTAGTSGTNTGELFFGEGSRLTVL.

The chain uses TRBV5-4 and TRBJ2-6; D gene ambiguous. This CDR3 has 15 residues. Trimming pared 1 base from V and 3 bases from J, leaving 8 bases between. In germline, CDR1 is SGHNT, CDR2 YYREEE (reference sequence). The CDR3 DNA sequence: TGTGCCAGCAGCTTGAGAGGAGTTGGGGCCAACGTCCTGACTTTC. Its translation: CASSLRGVGANVLTF.

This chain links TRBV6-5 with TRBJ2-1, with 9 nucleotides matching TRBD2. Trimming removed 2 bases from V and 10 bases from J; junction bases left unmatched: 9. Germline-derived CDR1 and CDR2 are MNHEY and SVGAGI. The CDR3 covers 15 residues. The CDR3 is CASSYGLATAKEQFF. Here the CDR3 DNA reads TGTGCCAGCAGTTACGGACTAGCGACCGCCAAGGAGCAGTTCTTC.

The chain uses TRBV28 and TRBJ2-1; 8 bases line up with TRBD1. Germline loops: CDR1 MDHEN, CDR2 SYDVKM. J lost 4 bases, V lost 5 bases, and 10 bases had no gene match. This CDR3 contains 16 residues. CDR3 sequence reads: CASSAQGAGTYNEQFF. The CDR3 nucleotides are TGTGCCAGCAGTGCCCAGGGGGCGGGTACTTACAATGAGCAGTTCTTC. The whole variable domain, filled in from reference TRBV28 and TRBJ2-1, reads DVKVTQSSRYLVKRTGEKVFLECVQDMDHENMFWYRQDPGLGLRLIYFSYDVKMKEKGDIPEGYSVSREKKERFSLILESASTNQTSMYLCASSAQGAGTYNEQFFGPGTRLTVL.

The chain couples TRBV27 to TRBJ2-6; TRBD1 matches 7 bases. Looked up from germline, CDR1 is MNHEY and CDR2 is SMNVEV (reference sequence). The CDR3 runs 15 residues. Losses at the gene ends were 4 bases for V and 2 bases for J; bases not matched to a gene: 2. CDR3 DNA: TGTGCCAGCAGTTACAGGGGTACTGGGGCCAACGTCCTGACTTTC. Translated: CASSYRGTGANVLTF.

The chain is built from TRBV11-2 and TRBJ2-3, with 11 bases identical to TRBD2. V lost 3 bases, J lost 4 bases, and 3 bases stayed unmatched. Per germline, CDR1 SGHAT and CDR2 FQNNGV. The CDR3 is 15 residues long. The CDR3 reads CASSFSGRGSDTQYF. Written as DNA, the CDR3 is TGTGCCAGCAGCTTTAGCGGGAGGGGATCAGATACGCAGTATTTT.

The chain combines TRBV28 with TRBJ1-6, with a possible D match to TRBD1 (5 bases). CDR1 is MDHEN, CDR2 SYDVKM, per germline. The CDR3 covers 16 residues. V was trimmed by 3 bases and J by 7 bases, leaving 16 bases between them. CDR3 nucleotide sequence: TGTGCCAGCAGTTTTCTAGGGGCGCGGTTGAATTCACCCCTCCACTTT. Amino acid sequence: CASSFLGARLNSPLHF.

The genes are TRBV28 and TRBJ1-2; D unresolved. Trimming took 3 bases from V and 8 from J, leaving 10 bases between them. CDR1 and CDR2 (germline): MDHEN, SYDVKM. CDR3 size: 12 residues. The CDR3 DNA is TGTGCCAGCAGTTTTTGGGCCGAAGGCTACACCTTC. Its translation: CASSFWAEGYTF.

CDR3 DNA sequence: TGCGCCAGCAGCGCACCACCGGGACTAGCGGGTACTACAGATACGCAGTATTTT. Protein product: CASSAPPGLAGTTDTQYF. This chain uses TRBV5-1 with TRBJ2-3; 12 bases are shared with TRBD2. CDR3 length: 18 residues. Germline V lookup: CDR1 SGHRS, CDR2 YFSETQ. The J segment lost 3 bases and the V segment lost 4 bases, leaving 12 bases of the junction unmatched.

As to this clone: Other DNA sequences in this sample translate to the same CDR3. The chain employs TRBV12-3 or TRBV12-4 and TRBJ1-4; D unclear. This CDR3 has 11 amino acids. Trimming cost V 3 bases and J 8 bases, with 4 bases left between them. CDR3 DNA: TGTGCCAGCAGTTTTGGAGAAAAACTGTTTTTT. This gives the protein CASSFGEKLFF.

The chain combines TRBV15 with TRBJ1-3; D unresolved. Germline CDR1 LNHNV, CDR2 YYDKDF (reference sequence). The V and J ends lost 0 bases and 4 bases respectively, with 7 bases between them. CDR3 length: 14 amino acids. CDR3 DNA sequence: TGTGCCACCAGCAGAGACCTAACCGGAAACACCATATATTTT. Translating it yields CATSRDLTGNTIYF.

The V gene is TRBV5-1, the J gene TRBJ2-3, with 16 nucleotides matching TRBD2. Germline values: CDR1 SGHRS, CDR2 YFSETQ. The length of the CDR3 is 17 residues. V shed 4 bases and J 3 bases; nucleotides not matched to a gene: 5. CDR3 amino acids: CASSTGTSGRATDTQYF. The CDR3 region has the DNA TGCGCCAGCAGCACCGGGACTAGCGGGAGGGCGACAGATACGCAGTATTTT.

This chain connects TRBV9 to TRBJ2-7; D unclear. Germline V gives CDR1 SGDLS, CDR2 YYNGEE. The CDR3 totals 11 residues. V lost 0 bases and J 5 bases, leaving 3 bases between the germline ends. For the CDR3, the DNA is TGTGCCAGCAGCGTAGCGAACGAGCAGTACTTC. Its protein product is CASSVANEQYF.

The CDR3 DNA reads TGCAGCGTGGGACTAGCGGGAGCGGGGTCCTACAATGAGCAGTTCTTC. Its translation is CSVGLAGAGSYNEQFF. The chain employs TRBV29-1 and TRBJ2-1; 14 nucleotides match TRBD2. V gave up 6 bases and J gave up 1 base; unmatched junction bases: 5. The V gene's germline CDR1 is SQVTM and CDR2 ANQGSEA. This CDR3 has 16 amino acids.

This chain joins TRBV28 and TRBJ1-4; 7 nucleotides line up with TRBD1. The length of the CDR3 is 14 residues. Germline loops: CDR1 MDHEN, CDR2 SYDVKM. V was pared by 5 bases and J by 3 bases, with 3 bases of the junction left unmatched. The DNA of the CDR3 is TGTGCCAGCAGTCAGGGGGGCCCTAATGAAAAACTGTTTTTT. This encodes CASSQGGPNEKLFF.

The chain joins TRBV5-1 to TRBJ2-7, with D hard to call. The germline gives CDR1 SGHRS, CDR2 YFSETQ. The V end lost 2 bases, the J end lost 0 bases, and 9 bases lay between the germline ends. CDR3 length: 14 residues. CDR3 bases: TGCGCCAGCAGCTTTTTCACCAGCTCCTACGAGCAGTACTTC. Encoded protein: CASSFFTSSYEQYF. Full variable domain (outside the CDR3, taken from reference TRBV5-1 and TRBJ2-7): KAGVTQTPRYLIKTRGQQVTLSCSPISGHRSVSWYQQTPGQGLQFLFEYFSETQRNKGNFPGRFSGRQFSNSRSEMNVSTLELGDSALYLCASSFFTSSYEQYFGPGTRLTVT.

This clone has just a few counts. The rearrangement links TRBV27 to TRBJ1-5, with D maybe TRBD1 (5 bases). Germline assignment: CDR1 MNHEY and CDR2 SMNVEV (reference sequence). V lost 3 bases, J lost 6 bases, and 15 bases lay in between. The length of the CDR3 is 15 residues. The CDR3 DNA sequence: TGTGCCAGCAGTTTTGGGCAGGGACCTGCTCAGCCCCAGCATTTT. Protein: CASSFGQGPAQPQHF.

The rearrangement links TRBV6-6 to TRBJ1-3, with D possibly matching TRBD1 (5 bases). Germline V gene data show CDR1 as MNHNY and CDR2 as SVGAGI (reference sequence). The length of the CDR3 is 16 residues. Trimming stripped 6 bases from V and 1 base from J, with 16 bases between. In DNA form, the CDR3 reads TGTGCCAGCAGCTCGGGACCCGGACTGTCTGGAAACACCATATATTTT. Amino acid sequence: CASSSGPGLSGNTIYF.